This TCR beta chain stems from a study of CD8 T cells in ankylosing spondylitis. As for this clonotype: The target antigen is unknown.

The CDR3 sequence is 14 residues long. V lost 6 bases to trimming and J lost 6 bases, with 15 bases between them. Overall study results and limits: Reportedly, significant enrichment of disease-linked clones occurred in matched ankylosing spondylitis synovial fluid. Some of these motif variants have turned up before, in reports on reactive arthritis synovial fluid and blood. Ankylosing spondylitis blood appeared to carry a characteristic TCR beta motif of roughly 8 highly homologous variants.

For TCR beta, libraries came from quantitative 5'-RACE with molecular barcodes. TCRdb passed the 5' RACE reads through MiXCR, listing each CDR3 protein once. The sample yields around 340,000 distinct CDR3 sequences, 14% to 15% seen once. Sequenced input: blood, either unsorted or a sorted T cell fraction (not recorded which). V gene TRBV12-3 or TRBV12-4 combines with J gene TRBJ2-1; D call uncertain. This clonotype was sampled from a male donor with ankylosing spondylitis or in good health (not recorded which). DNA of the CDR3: TGTGCCAGCAGCCCTGGAACTGGTTCCAATGAGCAGTTCTTC. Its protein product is CASSPGTGSNEQFF.